The 28 T cell receptor beta chains reported below all come from one sample, sequenced in a study of siplizumab effects on memory and regulatory T cells. Data came from immunoSEQ multiplex PCR; TCRdb stores just in-frame clones and leaves some out. This sample yields around 86,000 clones, of which 94% are seen a single time; 0.3% belongs to the top ten. The specimen sequenced was non-Treg CD4+ T cells sorted from blood. The receptors here all came from a human donor in good health.

This chain joins TRBV11-3 and TRBJ1-1, with 10 positions matching TRBD1. This CDR3 is built from 15 residues. Looked up from germline, CDR1 is SGHNT and CDR2 is YENEEA. V trimming: 3 bases; J trimming: 4 bases; junction bases outside the gene matches: 5. CDR3 residues: CASSFRQGAATEAFF. CDR3 coding DNA: TGTGCCAGCAGCTTTCGACAGGGGGCCGCCACTGAAGCTTTCTTT.

V usage is TRBV19 and J usage is TRBJ2-5; weak D call: TRBD1 (6 bases). V was clipped by 5 bases and J by 0 bases, with 13 bases between them. Germline loops: CDR1 LNHDA, CDR2 SQIVND (reference sequence). This CDR3 is 15 amino acids long. The CDR3 DNA reads as TGTGCCAGTAGTCGGGACATACATTACCAAGAGACCCAGTACTTC. The encoded protein is CASSRDIHYQETQYF.

V and J are TRBV2 and TRBJ2-7; 7 bases agree with TRBD1. After removal of 7 bases from V and 5 bases from J, the junction contained 8 bases not matched to a gene. Germline loops: CDR1 SNHLY, CDR2 FYNNEI. This CDR3 is 13 amino acids long. The CDR3 spells CASTRQGSNEQYF. In DNA, the CDR3 is TGTGCCAGCACCCGACAGGGATCAAACGAGCAGTACTTC. Filled out from reference TRBV2 and TRBJ2-7, the complete variable domain reads EPEVTQTPSHQVTQMGQEVILRCVPISNHLYFYWYRQILGQKVEFLVSFYNNEISEKSEIFDDQFSVERPDGSNFTLKIRSTKLEDSAMYFCASTRQGSNEQYFGPGTRLTVT.

The rearrangement uses TRBV7-3 and TRBJ2-6; weak D call: TRBD1 (6 bases). Germline lookup yields CDR1 SGHTA and CDR2 FQGTGA. The length of the CDR3 is 15 residues. V lost 6 bases, J lost 0 bases, and 9 bases lay in between. CDR3 sequence reads: CASSGQSSGANVLTF. Here the CDR3 DNA reads TGTGCCAGCAGTGGACAGAGCTCTGGGGCCAACGTCCTGACTTTC.

The rearrangement links TRBV5-6 to TRBJ2-2; D remains ambiguous. The CDR3 covers 13 residues. Trimming shortened V by 1 base and J by 5 bases, and 6 bases separated the two germline ends. CDR1 is SGHDT, CDR2 YYEEEE, per germline. The chain's CDR3 is CASSLRRTGELFF. CDR3 DNA sequence: TGTGCCAGCAGCTTGCGGCGGACCGGGGAGCTGTTTTTT.

The chain has TRBV7-2 and TRBJ2-7, with 10 bases lining up with TRBD2. The CDR3 is 16 amino acids. V gave up 3 bases and J gave up 2 bases; unmatched junction bases: 7. From germline, CDR1 is SGHTA and CDR2 FQGNSA. DNA of the CDR3: TGTGCCAGCAGCTTTATGGGAGCGGGAGGGCCCTACGAGCAGTACTTC. Amino acids: CASSFMGAGGPYEQYF. Full variable domain (remainder filled in from reference TRBV7-2 and TRBJ2-7): GAGVSQSPSNKVTEKGKDVELRCDPISGHTALYWYRQSLGQGLEFLIYFQGNSAPDKSGLPSDRFSAERTGGSVSTLTIQRTQQEDSAVYLCASSFMGAGGPYEQYFGPGTRLTVT.

The genes are TRBV19 and TRBJ2-5; no clear D gene. This CDR3 has 15 residues. Germline V lookup: CDR1 LNHDA, CDR2 SQIVND (reference sequence). Deletions cut 3 bases from V and 2 bases from J, with 13 bases between. CDR3 amino acids: CASSINPDFQETQYF. The CDR3 bases are TGTGCCAGTAGTATTAATCCCGACTTTCAAGAGACCCAGTACTTC.

The chain has TRBV6-6 and TRBJ2-7; 12 nucleotides line up with TRBD1. The germline CDR1 and CDR2 sequences are MNHNY and SVGAGI (reference sequence). This CDR3 spans 15 amino acids. V trimming: 6 bases; J trimming: 4 bases; junction bases outside the gene matches: 7. The DNA of the CDR3 is TGTGCCAGCAGGACTGGGACAGGGGGCCGATACGAGCAGTACTTC. Translation gives CASRTGTGGRYEQYF.

The V call is TRBV6-6, the J call TRBJ2-7; 8 nucleotides align to TRBD1. The CDR3 loop spans 15 amino acids. The V gene end was trimmed by 6 bases and the J gene end by 3 bases; junction bases not matched to a gene: 10. Germline values: CDR1 MNHNY, CDR2 SVGAGI (reference sequence). CDR3 sequence reads: CASSLSTGGYYEQYF. DNA of the CDR3: TGTGCCAGCAGCCTTTCTACAGGGGGTTACTACGAGCAGTACTTC.

The chain carries TRBV18 and TRBJ2-1, with 12 bases matching TRBD2. CDR1 is KGHSH, CDR2 LQKENI, per germline. The junction had 2 bases not matched to a gene; V was cut back by 6 bases and J by 8 bases. This CDR3 contains 13 residues. The CDR3 DNA reads TGTGCCAGCTCGACTAGCGGGGGCTATGAGCAGTTCTTC. Protein sequence: CASSTSGGYEQFF.

This chain uses TRBV15 with TRBJ1-2; no reliable D call. The CDR3 has 16 amino acids. V was cut by 0 bases and J by 0 bases, with 11 bases left in between. Germline CDR1 LNHNV, CDR2 YYDKDF (reference sequence). The CDR3 protein is CATSRDMGSSNYGYTF. The CDR3 coding sequence is TGTGCCACCAGCAGAGATATGGGGAGTTCTAACTATGGCTACACCTTC. Supplemented by reference TRBV15 and TRBJ1-2, the full variable domain reads DAMVIQNPRYQVTQFGKPVTLSCSQTLNHNVMYWYQQKSSQAPKLLFHYYDKDFNNEADTPDNFQSRRPNTSFCFLDIRSPGLGDTAMYLCATSRDMGSSNYGYTFGSGTRLTVV.

The chain links TRBV7-9 to TRBJ2-3, with a tentative D call TRBD1 (6 bases). CDR1 is SEHNR, CDR2 FQNEAQ, per germline (reference sequence). V lost 2 bases and J 4 bases, leaving 10 bases between the germline ends. CDR3 size: 14 residues. The CDR3 DNA follows: TGTGCCAGCAGCTTAACACAGGGTGCAGATACGCAGTATTTT. Protein product: CASSLTQGADTQYF.

J is TRBJ2-3 and V is TRBV30; a weak D match, TRBD2 (5 bases). The germline CDR1 and CDR2 sequences are GTSNPN and SVGIG (reference sequence). V lost 0 bases to trimming and J lost 10 bases, with 14 bases between them. The CDR3 sequence is 13 residues long. In DNA, the CDR3 is TGTGCCTGGAGTGTACTCGGGCGGGTGTCGCAGTATTTT. Amino acid sequence: CAWSVLGRVSQYF.

The chain uses TRBV5-1 and TRBJ2-6; a possible D gene is TRBD1 (6 bases). Germline V gene sequence: CDR1 SGHRS, CDR2 YFSETQ. Trimming shortened V by 4 bases and J by 0 bases, and 11 bases separated the two germline ends. The CDR3 covers 16 residues. CDR3 region: CASSLTGFSGANVLTF. The CDR3 DNA follows: TGCGCCAGCAGCCTAACAGGGTTCTCTGGGGCCAACGTCCTGACTTTC.

The V and J genes are TRBV6-5 and TRBJ2-7; 8 bases match TRBD1. Germline-derived CDR1 and CDR2 are MNHEY and SVGAGI. V shed 0 bases, J shed 4 bases, and the junction held 5 bases outside the gene matches. The CDR3 contains 15 residues. The DNA for the CDR3 is TGTGCCAGCAGTTACTCGGGGCAGGGGGCATACGAGCAGTACTTC. Its protein product is CASSYSGQGAYEQYF.

This chain connects TRBV7-2 to TRBJ2-1; 9 bases match TRBD2. The CDR3 contains 15 residues. V shed 6 bases, J shed 5 bases, and the junction held 8 bases outside the gene matches. Germline CDR1 SGHTA, CDR2 FQGNSA. CDR3 coding DNA: TGTGCCAGCAGTTCAATAGCGGGGGTCAACAATGAGCAGTTCTTC. It specifies CASSSIAGVNNEQFF.

The chain is built from TRBV6-4 and TRBJ2-1, with 9 bases aligning to TRBD2. The CDR3 has 15 residues. The junction had 4 bases not matched to a gene; V was cut back by 0 bases and J by 7 bases. Germline values: CDR1 MRHNA, CDR2 SNTAGT. CDR3 bases: TGTGCCAGCAGTGACTCTAGCGGGGGTGGTAATGAGCAGTTCTTC. The encoded protein is CASSDSSGGGNEQFF.

The V and J genes are TRBV9 and TRBJ1-3; possibly TRBD1 for D (6 bases). CDR1 is SGDLS and CDR2 is YYNGEE in the germline V gene. CDR3 length: 16 amino acids. V gave up 5 bases and J gave up 0 bases, with 15 bases separating them. The CDR3 loop reads CASRETGTDSGNTIYF. The CDR3 coding sequence is TGTGCCAGCAGGGAAACAGGGACCGACTCTGGAAACACCATATATTTT.

This clone was seen just once. CDR3 sequence (DNA): TGCGCCAGCAGCCTAGACAGCGGGGTGAACACTGAAGCTTTCTTT. Encoded protein: CASSLDSGVNTEAFF. The rearrangement joins TRBV5-1 to TRBJ1-1; TRBD1 is a possible D gene (5 bases). V shed 4 bases and J shed 0 bases, with 13 bases lying between them. The CDR3 covers 15 residues. Germline assignment: CDR1 SGHRS and CDR2 YFSETQ. Full variable domain (rest looked up from reference TRBV5-1 and TRBJ1-1): KAGVTQTPRYLIKTRGQQVTLSCSPISGHRSVSWYQQTPGQGLQFLFEYFSETQRNKGNFPGRFSGRQFSNSRSEMNVSTLELGDSALYLCASSLDSGVNTEAFFGQGTRLTVV.

The gene calls are TRBV30 and TRBJ1-2, with 8 positions matching TRBD1. Germline CDR1 is GTSNPN and CDR2 is SVGIG (reference sequence). This CDR3 comprises 14 residues. V shed 5 bases, J shed 4 bases, and the junction held 9 bases outside the gene matches. The CDR3 sequence: CAWARQTGVYGYTF. As DNA, the CDR3 is TGTGCCTGGGCGAGACAGACAGGGGTCTATGGCTACACCTTC.

The V gene is TRBV5-1, the J gene TRBJ1-1, with TRBD1 matching over 9 bases. The CDR3 is made up of 14 amino acids. V shed 4 bases and J 5 bases; nucleotides not matched to a gene: 6. Germline CDR1 is SGHRS and CDR2 is YFSETQ. The CDR3: CASSTTGGGTEAFF. The CDR3 DNA follows: TGCGCCAGCAGCACGACAGGGGGTGGAACTGAAGCTTTCTTT.

J is TRBJ2-1 and V is TRBV6-1; the D is unclear. This CDR3 contains 15 residues. Trimming pared 7 bases from V and 0 bases from J, leaving 13 bases between. The germline V gene has CDR1 MNHNS and CDR2 SASEGT. DNA for the CDR3: TGTGCCAGCAAATCTGGGTTCAACTCCTACAATGAGCAGTTCTTC. Translation gives CASKSGFNSYNEQFF.

The chain couples TRBV7-6 to TRBJ2-1; D is unresolved. From germline, CDR1 is SGHVS and CDR2 FNYEAQ. Trimming took 5 bases from V and 6 from J, leaving 11 bases between them. This CDR3 is built from 13 residues. CDR3 in DNA: TGTGCCAGCAGCCCGTGGAAGGGCAATGAGCAGTTCTTC. This sequence encodes CASSPWKGNEQFF.

The genes are TRBV4-2 and TRBJ1-1; 7 bases fit TRBD1. This CDR3 is 15 amino acids long. Germline V lookup: CDR1 LGHNA, CDR2 YNFKEQ. The ends lost 4 bases at V and 0 bases at J; junction bases unmatched: 5. CDR3 nucleotide sequence: TGTGCCAGCAGCCCAGGGGGGAAGTTGAACACTGAAGCTTTCTTT. Encoded protein: CASSPGGKLNTEAFF.

V gene TRBV4-2 combines with J gene TRBJ2-1, with 9 bases matching TRBD2. The CDR3 is made up of 17 amino acids. CDR1 and CDR2 (germline): LGHNA, YNFKEQ. J was trimmed by 8 bases and V by 0 bases; bases with no gene match: 11. The CDR3 bases are TGTGCCAGCAGCCAAGATCAAGGGCGAGCGGGAGGTGATGAGCAGTTCTTC. The encoded protein is CASSQDQGRAGGDEQFF.

The rearrangement uses TRBV5-5 and TRBJ2-7; D may be TRBD2 (5 bases). CDR3 length equals 13 residues. CDR1 and CDR2 (germline): SGHKS, YYEKEE (reference sequence). The V and J ends lost 1 base and 5 bases respectively, with 10 bases between them. Here the CDR3 DNA reads TGTGCCAGCAGCTTGCCCACCGGGGACGAGCAGTACTTC. Translating gives CASSLPTGDEQYF.

The J gene is TRBJ1-1, the V gene TRBV11-1; 9 bases map to TRBD1. With 4 bases clipped from V and 4 bases from J, the junction kept 7 bases outside the gene matches. The CDR3 length is 15 residues. Germline V gives CDR1 SGHAT, CDR2 FQDESV (reference sequence). CDR3 DNA sequence: TGTGCCAGCAGCTCTCGGACAGGGGCAGGCACTGAAGCTTTCTTT. Translation gives CASSSRTGAGTEAFF.

The V gene is TRBV30, the J gene TRBJ1-3, with D tentatively TRBD1 (5 bases). The V and J ends lost 3 bases and 4 bases respectively, with 16 bases between them. Germline lookup yields CDR1 GTSNPN and CDR2 SVGIG (reference sequence). CDR3 size: 15 residues. The CDR3 DNA is TGTGCCTGGAGGAGGGACCTTACTAGGGGAAACACCATATATTTT. Protein product: CAWRRDLTRGNTIYF.